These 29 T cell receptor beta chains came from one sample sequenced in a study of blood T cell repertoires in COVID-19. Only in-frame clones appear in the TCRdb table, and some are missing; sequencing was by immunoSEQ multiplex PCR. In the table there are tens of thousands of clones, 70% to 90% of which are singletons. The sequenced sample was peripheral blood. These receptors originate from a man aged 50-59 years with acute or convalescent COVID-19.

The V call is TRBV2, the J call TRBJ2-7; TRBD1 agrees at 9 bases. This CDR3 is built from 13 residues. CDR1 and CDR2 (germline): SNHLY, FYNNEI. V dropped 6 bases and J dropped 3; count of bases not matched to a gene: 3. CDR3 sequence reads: CASRGDRDYEQYF. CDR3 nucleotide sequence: TGTGCCAGCAGGGGGGACAGGGACTACGAGCAGTACTTC.

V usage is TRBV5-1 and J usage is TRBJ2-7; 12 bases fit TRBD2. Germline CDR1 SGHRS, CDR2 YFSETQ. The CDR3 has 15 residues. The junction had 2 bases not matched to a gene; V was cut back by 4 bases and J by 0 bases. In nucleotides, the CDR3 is TGCGCCAGCAGCGGGACTAGCGGGTCCTCCTACGAGCAGTACTTC. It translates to CASSGTSGSSYEQYF.

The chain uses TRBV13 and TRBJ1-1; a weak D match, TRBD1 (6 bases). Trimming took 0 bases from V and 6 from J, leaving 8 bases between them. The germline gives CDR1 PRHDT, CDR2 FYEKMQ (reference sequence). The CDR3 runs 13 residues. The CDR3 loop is CASSLGQGSEAFF. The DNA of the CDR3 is TGTGCCAGCAGCTTAGGGCAGGGGTCTGAAGCTTTCTTT.

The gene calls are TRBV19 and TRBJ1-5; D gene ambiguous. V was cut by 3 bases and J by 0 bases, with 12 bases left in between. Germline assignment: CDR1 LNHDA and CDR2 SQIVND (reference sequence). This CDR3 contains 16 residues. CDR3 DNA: TGTGCCAGTAGTATCTTCGGGGTAGATAGCAATCAGCCCCAGCATTTT. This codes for CASSIFGVDSNQPQHF.

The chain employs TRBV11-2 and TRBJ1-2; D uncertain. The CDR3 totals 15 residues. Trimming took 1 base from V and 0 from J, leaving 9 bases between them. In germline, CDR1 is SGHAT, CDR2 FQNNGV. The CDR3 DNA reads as TGTGCCAGCAGCTTAGGTCACGCGGCTAACTATGGCTACACCTTC. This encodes CASSLGHAANYGYTF.

This chain's CDR3 is CASSDSYEQYF. CDR3 coding DNA: TGTGCCAGCAGTGACAGCTACGAGCAGTACTTC. The chain carries TRBV2 and TRBJ2-7; D remains ambiguous. The V and J ends lost 3 bases and 3 bases respectively, with 3 bases between them. Germline CDR1 reads SNHLY; CDR2 reads FYNNEI. This CDR3 has 11 amino acids.

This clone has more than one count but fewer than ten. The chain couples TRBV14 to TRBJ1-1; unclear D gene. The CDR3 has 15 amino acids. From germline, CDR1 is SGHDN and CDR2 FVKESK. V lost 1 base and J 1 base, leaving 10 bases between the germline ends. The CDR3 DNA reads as TGTGCCAGCAGCCAAGGGGCAGGTTGGAACACTGAAGCTTTCTTT. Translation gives CASSQGAGWNTEAFF.

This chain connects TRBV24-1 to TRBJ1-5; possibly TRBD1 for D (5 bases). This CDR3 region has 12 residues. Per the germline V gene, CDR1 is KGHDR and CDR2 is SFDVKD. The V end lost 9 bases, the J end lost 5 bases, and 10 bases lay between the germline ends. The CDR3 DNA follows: TGTGCCACCGCGCAGGGCGATCAGCCCCAGCATTTT. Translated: CATAQGDQPQHF.

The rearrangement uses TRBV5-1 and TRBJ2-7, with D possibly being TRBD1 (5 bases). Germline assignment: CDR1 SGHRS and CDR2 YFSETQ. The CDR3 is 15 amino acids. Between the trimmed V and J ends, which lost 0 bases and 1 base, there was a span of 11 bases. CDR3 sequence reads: CASSLEGARSYEQYF. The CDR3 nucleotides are TGCGCCAGCAGCTTGGAAGGGGCGAGGTCCTACGAGCAGTACTTC.

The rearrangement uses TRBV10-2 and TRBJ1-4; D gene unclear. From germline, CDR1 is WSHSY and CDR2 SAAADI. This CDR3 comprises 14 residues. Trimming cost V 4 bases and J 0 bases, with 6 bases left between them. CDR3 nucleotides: TGCGCCAGCAGTGTATTCCCAACTAATGAAAAACTGTTTTTT. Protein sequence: CASSVFPTNEKLFF.

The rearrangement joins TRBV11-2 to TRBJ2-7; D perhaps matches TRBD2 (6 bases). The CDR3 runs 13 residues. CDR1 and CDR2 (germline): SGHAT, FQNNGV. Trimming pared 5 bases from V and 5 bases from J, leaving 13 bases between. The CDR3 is CASSPDGSHEQYF. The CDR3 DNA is TGTGCCAGCAGCCCAGACGGGAGCCACGAGCAGTACTTC.

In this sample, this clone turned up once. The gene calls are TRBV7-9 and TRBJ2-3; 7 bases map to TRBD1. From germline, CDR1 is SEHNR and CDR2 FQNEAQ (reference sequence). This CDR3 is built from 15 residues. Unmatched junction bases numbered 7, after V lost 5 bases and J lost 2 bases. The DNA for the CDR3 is TGTGCCAGCAGCCACTACAGGGGCCACACAGATACGCAGTATTTT. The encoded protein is CASSHYRGHTDTQYF.

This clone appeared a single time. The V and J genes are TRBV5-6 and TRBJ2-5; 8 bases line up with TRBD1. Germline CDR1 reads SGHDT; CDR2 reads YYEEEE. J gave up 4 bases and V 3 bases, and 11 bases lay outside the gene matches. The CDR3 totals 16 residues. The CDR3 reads CASSYDRGRVRETQYF. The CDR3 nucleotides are TGTGCCAGCAGCTACGACAGGGGAAGGGTGCGAGAGACCCAGTACTTC. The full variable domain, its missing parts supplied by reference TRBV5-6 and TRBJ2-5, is DAGVTQSPTHLIKTRGQQVTLRCSPKSGHDTVSWYQQALGQGPQFIFQYYEEEERQRGNFPDRFSGHQFPNYSSELNVNALLLGDSALYLCASSYDRGRVRETQYFGPGTRLLVL.

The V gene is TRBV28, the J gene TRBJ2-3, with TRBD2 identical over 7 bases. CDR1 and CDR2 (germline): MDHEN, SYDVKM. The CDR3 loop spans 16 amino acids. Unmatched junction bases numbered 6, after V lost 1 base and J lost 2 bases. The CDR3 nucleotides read TGTGCCAGCAGTTTATTTGGACTAGGTGTCACAGATACGCAGTATTTT. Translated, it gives CASSLFGLGVTDTQYF.

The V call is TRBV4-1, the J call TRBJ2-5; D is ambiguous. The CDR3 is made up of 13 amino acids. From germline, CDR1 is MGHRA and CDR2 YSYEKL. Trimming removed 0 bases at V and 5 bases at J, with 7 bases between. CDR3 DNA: TGCGCCAGCAGCCAAGATCCCGAGGAGACCCAGTACTTC. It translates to CASSQDPEETQYF.

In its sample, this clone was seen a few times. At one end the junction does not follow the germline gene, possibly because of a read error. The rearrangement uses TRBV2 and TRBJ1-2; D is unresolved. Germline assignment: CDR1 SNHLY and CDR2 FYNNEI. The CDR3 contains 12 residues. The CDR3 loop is CASSEGVRKTLF. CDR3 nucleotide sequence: TGTGCCAGCAGTGAGGGAGTGCGGAAAACGCTCTTC.

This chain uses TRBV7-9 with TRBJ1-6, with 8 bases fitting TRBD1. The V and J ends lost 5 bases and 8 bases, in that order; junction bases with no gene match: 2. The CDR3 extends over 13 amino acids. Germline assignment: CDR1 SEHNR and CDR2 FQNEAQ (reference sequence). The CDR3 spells CASSPTGDSPLHF. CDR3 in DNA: TGTGCCAGCAGCCCGACAGGGGATTCACCCCTCCACTTT.

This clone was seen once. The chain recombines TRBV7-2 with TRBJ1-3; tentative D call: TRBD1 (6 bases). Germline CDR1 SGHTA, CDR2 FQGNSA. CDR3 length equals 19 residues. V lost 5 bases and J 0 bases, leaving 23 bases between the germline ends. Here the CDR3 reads CASSDPTSGTLHSGNTIYF. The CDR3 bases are TGTGCCAGCAGCGACCCTACCTCCGGGACACTGCACTCTGGAAACACCATATATTTT.

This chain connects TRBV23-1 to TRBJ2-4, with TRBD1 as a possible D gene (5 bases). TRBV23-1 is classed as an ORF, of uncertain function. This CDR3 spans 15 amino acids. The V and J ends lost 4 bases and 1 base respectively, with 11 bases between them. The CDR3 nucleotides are TGCGCCAGCAGTCGCCAGGGAAGGGCCAAAAACATTCAGTACTTC. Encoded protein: CASSRQGRAKNIQYF.

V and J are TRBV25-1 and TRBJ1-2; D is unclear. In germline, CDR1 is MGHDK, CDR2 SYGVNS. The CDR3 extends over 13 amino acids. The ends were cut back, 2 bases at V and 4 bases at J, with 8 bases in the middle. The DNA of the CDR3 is TGTGCCAGCAGTGAAGGTCGGGGCTATGGCTACACCTTC. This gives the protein CASSEGRGYGYTF.

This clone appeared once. The CDR3 nucleotides read TGTGCCAGCAGCTTAGTCCCTTTAATTGAAGCTTTCTTT. Protein product: CASSLVPLIEAFF. The V gene is TRBV7-8, the J gene TRBJ1-1, with no clear D. From germline, CDR1 is SGHVS and CDR2 FQNEAQ. The V end lost 1 base, the J end lost 7 bases, and 10 bases lay between the germline ends. The length of the CDR3 is 13 residues. Looking up the rest from reference TRBV7-8 and TRBJ1-1 gives the full variable domain: GAGVSQSPRYKVAKRGQDVALRCDPISGHVSLFWYQQALGQGPEFLTYFQNEAQLDKSGLPSDRFFAERPEGSVSTLKIQRTQQEDSAVYLCASSLVPLIEAFFGQGTRLTVV.

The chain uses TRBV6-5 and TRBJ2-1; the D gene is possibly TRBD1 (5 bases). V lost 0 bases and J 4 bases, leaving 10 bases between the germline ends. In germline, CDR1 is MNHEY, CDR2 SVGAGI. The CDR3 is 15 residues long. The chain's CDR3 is CASSYSPRGYNEQFF. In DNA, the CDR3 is TGTGCCAGCAGTTACTCGCCTAGGGGTTACAATGAGCAGTTCTTC.

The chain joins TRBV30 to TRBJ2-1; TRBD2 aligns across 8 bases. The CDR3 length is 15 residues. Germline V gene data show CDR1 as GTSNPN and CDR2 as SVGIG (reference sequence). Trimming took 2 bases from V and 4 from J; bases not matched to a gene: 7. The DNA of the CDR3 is TGTGCCTGGAGTCTACTAGCGGTGGATTACAATGAGCAGTTCTTC. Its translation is CAWSLLAVDYNEQFF.

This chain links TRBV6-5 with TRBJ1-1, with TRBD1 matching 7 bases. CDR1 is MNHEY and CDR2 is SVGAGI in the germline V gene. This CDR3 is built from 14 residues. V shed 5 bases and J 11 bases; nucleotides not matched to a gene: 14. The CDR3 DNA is TGTGCCAGCAGTACTTCTCCGACAGGGCTCGTGGCTTTCTTT. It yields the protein CASSTSPTGLVAFF.

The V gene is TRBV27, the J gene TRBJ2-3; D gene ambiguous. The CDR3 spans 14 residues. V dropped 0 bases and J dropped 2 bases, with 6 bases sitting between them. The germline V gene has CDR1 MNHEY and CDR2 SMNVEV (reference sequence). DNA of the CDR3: TGTGCCAGCAGTTTATCGGCAGTCACAGATACGCAGTATTTT. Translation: CASSLSAVTDTQYF.

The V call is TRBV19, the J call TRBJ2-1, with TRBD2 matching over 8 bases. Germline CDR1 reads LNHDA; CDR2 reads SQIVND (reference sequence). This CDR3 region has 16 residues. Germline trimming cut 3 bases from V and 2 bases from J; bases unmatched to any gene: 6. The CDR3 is CASSIQAGVPYNEQFF. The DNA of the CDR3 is TGTGCCAGTAGTATCCAAGCGGGAGTGCCCTACAATGAGCAGTTCTTC.

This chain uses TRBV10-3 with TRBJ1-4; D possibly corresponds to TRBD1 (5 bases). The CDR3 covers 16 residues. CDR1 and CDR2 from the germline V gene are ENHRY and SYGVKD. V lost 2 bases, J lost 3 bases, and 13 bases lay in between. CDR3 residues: CAISERRGGANEKLFF. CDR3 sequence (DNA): TGTGCCATCAGTGAGAGGAGGGGAGGGGCTAATGAAAAACTGTTTTTT.

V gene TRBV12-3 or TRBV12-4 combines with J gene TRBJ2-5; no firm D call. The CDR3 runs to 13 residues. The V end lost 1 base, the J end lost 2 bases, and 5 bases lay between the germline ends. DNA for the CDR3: TGTGCCAGCAGTTTAGGGAGTCAAGAGACCCAGTACTTC. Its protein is CASSLGSQETQYF.

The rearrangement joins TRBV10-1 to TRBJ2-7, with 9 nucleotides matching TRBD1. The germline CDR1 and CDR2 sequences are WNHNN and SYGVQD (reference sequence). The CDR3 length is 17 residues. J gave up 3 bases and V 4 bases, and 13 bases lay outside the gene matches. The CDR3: CASSGTGESTAHYEQYF. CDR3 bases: TGCGCCAGCAGTGGGACAGGGGAGTCAACGGCGCACTACGAGCAGTACTTC.